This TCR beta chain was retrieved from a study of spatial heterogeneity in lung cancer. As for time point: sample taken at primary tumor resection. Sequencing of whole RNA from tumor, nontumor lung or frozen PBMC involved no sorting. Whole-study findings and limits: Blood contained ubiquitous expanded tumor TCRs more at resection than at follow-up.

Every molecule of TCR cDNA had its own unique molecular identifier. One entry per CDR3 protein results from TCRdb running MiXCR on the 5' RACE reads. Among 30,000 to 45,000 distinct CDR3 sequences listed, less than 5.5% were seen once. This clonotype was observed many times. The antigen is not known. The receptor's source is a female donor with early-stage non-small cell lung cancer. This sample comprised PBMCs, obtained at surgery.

CDR3 loop: CASSQQGFGEQYF. CDR3 in DNA: TGCGCCAGCAGCCAACAGGGGTTCGGCGAGCAGTACTTC. The chain employs TRBV4-1 and TRBJ2-7, with D possibly being TRBD1 (6 bases). This CDR3 region has 13 residues. The germline V gene encodes CDR1 MGHRA and CDR2 YSYEKL. V was pared by 2 bases and J by 6 bases, with 11 bases between.